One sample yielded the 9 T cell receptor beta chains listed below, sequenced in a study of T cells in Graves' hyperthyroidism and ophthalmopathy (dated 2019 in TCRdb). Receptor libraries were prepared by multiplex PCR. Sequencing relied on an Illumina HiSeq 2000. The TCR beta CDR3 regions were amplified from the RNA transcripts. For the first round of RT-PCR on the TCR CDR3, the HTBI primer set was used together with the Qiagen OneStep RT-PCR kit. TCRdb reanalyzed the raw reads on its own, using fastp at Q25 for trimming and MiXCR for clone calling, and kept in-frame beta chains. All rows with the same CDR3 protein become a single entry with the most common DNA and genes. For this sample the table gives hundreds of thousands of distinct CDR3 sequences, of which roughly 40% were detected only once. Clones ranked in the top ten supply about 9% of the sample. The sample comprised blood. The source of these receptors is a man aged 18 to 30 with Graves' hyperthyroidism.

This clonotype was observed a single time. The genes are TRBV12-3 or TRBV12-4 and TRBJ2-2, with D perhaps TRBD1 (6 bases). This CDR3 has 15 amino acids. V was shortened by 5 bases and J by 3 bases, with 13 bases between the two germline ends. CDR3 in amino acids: CASSDYGQYTGELFF. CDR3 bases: TGTGCCAGCAGTGATTACGGACAGTACACCGGGGAGCTGTTTTTT.

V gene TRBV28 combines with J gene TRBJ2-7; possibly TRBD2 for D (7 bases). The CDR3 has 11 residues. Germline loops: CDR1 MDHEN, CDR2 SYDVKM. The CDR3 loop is CAAMGGQEQYF. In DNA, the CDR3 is TGTGCAGCGATGGGGGGGCAAGAGCAGTACTTC.

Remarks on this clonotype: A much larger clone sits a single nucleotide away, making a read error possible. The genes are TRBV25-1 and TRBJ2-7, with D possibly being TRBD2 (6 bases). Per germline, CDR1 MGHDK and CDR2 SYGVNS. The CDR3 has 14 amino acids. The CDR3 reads CACSSREASYEQYF. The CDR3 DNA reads TGTGCCTGCAGTAGCAGGGAGGCGAGCTACGAGCAGTACTTC.

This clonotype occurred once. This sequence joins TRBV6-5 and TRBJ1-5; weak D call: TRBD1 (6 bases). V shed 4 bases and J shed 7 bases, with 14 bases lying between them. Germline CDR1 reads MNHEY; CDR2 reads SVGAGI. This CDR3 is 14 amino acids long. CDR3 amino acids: CASSLLAGDQPQHF. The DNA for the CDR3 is TGTGCCAGCAGTTTATTGGCAGGGGACCAGCCCCAGCATTTT.

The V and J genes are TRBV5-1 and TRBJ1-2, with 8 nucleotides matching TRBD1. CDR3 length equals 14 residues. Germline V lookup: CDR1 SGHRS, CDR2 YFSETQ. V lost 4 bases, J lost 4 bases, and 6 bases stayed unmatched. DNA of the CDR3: TGCGCCAGCAGCACACAGGGGGACGCCTATGGCTACACCTTC. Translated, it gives CASSTQGDAYGYTF.

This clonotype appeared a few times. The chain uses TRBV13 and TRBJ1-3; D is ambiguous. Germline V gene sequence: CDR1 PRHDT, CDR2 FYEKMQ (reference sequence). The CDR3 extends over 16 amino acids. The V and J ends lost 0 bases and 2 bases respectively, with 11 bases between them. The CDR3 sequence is CASSLGSGGPGNTIYF. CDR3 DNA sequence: TGTGCCAGCAGCTTAGGATCTGGCGGACCTGGAAACACCATATATTTT.

The chain's CDR3 is CASSLGDRDRAEAFF. In DNA form, the CDR3 reads TGTGCCAGCAGCTTGGGGGACAGGGATAGGGCTGAAGCTTTCTTT. This rearrangement joins TRBV5-8 to TRBJ1-1; TRBD1 aligns across 9 bases. The ends lost 0 bases at V and 6 bases at J; junction bases unmatched: 6. The CDR3 sequence is 15 residues long. Per germline, CDR1 SGHTS and CDR2 YDEGEE.

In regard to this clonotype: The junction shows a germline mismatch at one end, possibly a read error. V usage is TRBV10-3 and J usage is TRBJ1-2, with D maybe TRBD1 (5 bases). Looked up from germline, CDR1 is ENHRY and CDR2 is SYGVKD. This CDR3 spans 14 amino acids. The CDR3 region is CASSEGVGRDGYTF. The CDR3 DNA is TGTGCCAGCAGTGAAGGGGTAGGGAGAGATGGCTACACCTTC.

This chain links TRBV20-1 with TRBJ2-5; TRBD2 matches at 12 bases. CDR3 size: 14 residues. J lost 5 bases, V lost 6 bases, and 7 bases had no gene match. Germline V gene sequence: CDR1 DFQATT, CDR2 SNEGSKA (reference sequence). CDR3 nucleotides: TGCAGTGCAGCTAGCGGGGGGGCCCGGGAGACCCAGTACTTC. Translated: CSAASGGARETQYF.